This T cell receptor (beta chain) emerged from a study of blood T cell repertoires in COVID-19. Across the study: Samples came from the United States, Italy and Spain, spanning acute and convalescent COVID-19. Sources were T cells, B-cell-depleted T cells, or PBMCs; the material itself was cDNA or gDNA.

The V gene's germline CDR1 is ENHRY and CDR2 SYGVKD. This CDR3 contains 14 residues. V lost 10 bases to trimming and J lost 1 base; unmatched junction nucleotides: 8. Methods used by the authors: Nucleated cell number was recorded as an estimate derived from reference gene primer amplification. Data came from immunoSEQ multiplex PCR; TCRdb stores just in-frame clones and leaves some out. V and J calls and clone size are as listed in that table; D and trimming were resolved from the DNA. The data contain about 150,000 clones, around 82% of them seen just once; the ten biggest clones take up around 2%. This clone is a singleton in its sample.

J is TRBJ1-1 and V is TRBV10-3; 8 bases fit TRBD1. Sequenced material: peripheral blood. The TCR sequence derives from a woman of 80 years or more with acute or convalescent COVID-19. The CDR3 nucleotides read TGTGCCACCCATGAGGGGACAGGGAACACTGAAGCTTTCTTT. Its protein is CATHEGTGNTEAFF.